The TCR beta chain described here comes from a study of early T cells in non-severe SARS-CoV-2 infection. The wider study: Sequencing targeted bulk RNA from unsorted whole blood, leaving chains unpaired. Broader study findings: Anti-spike CD8 specificities were favored by VDJdb matching, whose results missed private and CD4 specificities.

Attached unique molecular identifiers marked individual cDNA molecules. A single record per CDR3 protein comes from TCRdb applying MiXCR to the 5' RACE reads. The data show roughly 100,000 distinct CDR3 sequences, 13% to 15% seen once. CDR3 length: 14 residues. Germline CDR1 DFQATT, CDR2 SNEGSKA (reference sequence). The V end lost 0 bases, the J end lost 8 bases, and 13 bases lay between the germline ends. Remarks on this clonotype: No antigen is known for it.

This sequence joins TRBV20-1 and TRBJ1-4; tentatively, D is TRBD1 (5 bases). Material: whole blood. This receptor was taken from an adult who was a healthcare worker with PCR-confirmed SARS-CoV-2 infection or an uninfected control (not recorded which). CDR3 residues: CSARDGGRGEKLFF. CDR3 DNA: TGCAGTGCTAGAGATGGGGGGAGAGGGGAAAAACTGTTTTTT.